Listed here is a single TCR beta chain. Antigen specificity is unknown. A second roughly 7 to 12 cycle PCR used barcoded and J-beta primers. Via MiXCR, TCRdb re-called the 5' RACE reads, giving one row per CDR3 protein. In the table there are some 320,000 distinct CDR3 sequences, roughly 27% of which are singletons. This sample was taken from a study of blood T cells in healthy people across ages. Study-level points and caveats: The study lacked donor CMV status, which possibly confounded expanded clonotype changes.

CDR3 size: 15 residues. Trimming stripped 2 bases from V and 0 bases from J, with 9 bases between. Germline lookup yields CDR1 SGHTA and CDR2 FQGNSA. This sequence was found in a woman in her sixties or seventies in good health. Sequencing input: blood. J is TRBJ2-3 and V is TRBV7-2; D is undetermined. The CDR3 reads CASSLSQQSTDTQYF. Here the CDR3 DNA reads TGTGCCAGCAGCTTATCCCAGCAAAGCACAGATACGCAGTATTTT.